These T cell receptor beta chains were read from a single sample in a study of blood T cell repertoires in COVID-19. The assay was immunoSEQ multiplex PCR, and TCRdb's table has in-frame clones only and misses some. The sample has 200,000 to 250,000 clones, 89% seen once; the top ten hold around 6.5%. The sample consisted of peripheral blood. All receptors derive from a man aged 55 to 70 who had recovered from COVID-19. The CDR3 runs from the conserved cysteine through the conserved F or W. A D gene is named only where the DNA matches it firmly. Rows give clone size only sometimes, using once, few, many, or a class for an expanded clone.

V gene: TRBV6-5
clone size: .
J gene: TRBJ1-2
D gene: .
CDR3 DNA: TGTGCCAGCAGCCCGTCGGGAGGGGCTAACTATGGCTACACCTTC
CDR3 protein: CASSPSGGANYGYTF

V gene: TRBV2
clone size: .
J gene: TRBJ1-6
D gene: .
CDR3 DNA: TGTGCCACCGCAGGGGCACCTAATTCACCCCTCCACTTT
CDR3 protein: CATAGAPNSPLHF

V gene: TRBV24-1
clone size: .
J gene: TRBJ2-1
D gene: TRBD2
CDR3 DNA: TGTGCCACCAGTGATAAAAGATCTAGCGGGATAAGGAACAATGAGCAGTTCTTC
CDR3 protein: CATSDKRSSGIRNNEQFF

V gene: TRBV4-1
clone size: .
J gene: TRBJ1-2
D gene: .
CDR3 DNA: TGCGCCAGCAGCCAAGAGAATGATTTCAGGGGCTATGGCTACACCTTC
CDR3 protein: CASSQENDFRGYGYTF

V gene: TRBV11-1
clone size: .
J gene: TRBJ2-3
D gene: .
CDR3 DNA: TGTGCCAGCAGCCCCCGCGAAACGCAGTATTTT
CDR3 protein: CASSPRETQYF

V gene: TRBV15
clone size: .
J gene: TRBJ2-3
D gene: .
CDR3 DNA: TGTGCCACCAGCAGAGGAGGGCGGTCACCAGATACGCAGTATTTT
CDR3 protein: CATSRGGRSPDTQYF

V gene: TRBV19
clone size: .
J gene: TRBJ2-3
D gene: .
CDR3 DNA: TGTGCCAGTAGTATCGAGGACACAGATACGCAGTATTTT
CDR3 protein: CASSIEDTDTQYF

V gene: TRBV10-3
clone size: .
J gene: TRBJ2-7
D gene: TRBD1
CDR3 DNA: TGTGCCATCGGGGACAGGAGCCCTCTGGAGCAGTACTTC
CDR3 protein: CAIGDRSPLEQYF

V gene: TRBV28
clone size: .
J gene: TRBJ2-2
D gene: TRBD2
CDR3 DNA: TGTGCCAGCACCTGGGAGGGAAACACCGGGGAGCTGTTTTTT
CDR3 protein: CASTWEGNTGELFF

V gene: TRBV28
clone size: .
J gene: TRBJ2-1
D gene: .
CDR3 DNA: TGTGCCAGCAGTTTCGAGGGATTAAAGAATGAGCAGTTCTTC
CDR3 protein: CASSFEGLKNEQFF

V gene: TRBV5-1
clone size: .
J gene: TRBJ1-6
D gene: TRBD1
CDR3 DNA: TGCGCCAGCAGCTTGACCGACAGGGATAATTCACCCCTCCACTTT
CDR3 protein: CASSLTDRDNSPLHF

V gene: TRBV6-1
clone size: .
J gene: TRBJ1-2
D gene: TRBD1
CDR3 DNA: TGTGCCAGCAGTGAGGGGGGACAGGGTACACGAGGCTATGGCTACACCTTC
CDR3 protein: CASSEGGQGTRGYGYTF

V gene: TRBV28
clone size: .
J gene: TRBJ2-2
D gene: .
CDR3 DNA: TGTGCCAGCAGTTTGCCAGCGGGCCACACCGGGGAGCTGTTTTTT
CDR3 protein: CASSLPAGHTGELFF

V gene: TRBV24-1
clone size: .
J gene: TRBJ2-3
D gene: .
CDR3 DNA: TGTGCCACCAGTGATTCCGGCAGGGGCACAGATACGCAGTATTTT
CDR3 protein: CATSDSGRGTDTQYF

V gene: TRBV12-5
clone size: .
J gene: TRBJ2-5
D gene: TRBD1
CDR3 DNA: TGTGCTAGTGAGCGCCACCGGACAGGAGAGGGGCTCAAGGAGACCCAGTACTTC
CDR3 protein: CASERHRTGEGLKETQYF

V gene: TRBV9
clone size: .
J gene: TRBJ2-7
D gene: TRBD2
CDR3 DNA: TGTGCCAGCAGCGTAGGAGGCGGGGGGGCTTACGAGCAGTACTTC
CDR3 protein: CASSVGGGGAYEQYF

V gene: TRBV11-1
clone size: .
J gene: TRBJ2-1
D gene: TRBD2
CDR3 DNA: TGTGCCAGCAGCTTCCCCCGCGGGGGCAATGAGCAGTTCTTC
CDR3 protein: CASSFPRGGNEQFF

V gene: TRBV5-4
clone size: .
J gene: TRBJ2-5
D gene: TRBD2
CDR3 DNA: TGTGCCAGCAGCTTGGGGGCGGGAGTTGGGGGAGAGACCCAGTACTTC
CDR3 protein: CASSLGAGVGGETQYF

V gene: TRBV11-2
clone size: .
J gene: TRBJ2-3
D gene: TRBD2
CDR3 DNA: TGTGCCAGCAGCCTAACCTTGACTAGCGGGGGACCAGATACGCAGTATTTT
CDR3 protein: CASSLTLTSGGPDTQYF

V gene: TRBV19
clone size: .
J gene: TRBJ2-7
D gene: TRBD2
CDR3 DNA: TGTGCCAGTAGTATTTTGGCGGGAGTGACCGAGCAGTACTTC
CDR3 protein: CASSILAGVTEQYF

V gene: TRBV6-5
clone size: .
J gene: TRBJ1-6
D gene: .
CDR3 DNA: TGTGCCACAATGGGGCAGAGACCCAATTCACCCCTCCACTTT
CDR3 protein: CATMGQRPNSPLHF

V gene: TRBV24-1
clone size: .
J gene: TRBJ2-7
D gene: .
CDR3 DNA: TGTGCCACCAGTGACTCACAGGGAAGGCAGTACTTC
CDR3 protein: CATSDSQGRQYF

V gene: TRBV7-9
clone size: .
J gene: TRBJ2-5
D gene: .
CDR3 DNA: TGTGCCAGCAGCCAGCCCGTGAGCGACCGAGAGACCCAGTACTTC
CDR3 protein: CASSQPVSDRETQYF

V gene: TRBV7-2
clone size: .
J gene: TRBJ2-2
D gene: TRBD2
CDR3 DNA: TGTGCCAGCAGCCCCCGGGTGGGAGGGAGGAGGAACACCGGGGAGCTGTTTTTT
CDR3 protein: CASSPRVGGRRNTGELFF

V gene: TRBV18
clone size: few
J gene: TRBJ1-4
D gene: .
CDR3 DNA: TGTGCCAGCTCACCCTTCGGGGTAACTAATGAAAAACTGTTTTTT
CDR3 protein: CASSPFGVTNEKLFF

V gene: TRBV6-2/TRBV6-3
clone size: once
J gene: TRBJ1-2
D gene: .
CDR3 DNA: TGTGCCAGCAGCCCGTCGGGGGTAAACTATGGCTACACCTTC
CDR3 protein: CASSPSGVNYGYTF

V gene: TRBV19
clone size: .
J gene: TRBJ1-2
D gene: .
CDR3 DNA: TGTGCCAGTAGTTATGTAGGGGCGACCTATGGCTACACCTTC
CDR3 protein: CASSYVGATYGYTF

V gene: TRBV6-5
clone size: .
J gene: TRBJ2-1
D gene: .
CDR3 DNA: TGTGCCACTTACCCGGCGGGTAATAGTGAGCAGTTCTTC
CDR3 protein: CATYPAGNSEQFF

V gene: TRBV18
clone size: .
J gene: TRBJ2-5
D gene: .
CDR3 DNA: TGTGCCAGCTCACCACCGACGGGACAAGAGACCCAGTACTTC
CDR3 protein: CASSPPTGQETQYF

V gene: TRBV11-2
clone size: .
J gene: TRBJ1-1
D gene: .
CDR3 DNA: TGTGCCAGCAGCTTCCTCAAAACTGGAGCTTTCTTT
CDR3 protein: CASSFLKTGAFF

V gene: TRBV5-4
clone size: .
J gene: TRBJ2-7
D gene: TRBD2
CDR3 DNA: TGTGCCAGCAGCGCCGAAGGGCAGCGGGGCTACGAGCAGTACTTC
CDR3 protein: CASSAEGQRGYEQYF

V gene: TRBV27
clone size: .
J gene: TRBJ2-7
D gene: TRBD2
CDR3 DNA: TGTGCCAGCCGGTTCCGGGAGGGCGAGCAGTACTTC
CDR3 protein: CASRFREGEQYF

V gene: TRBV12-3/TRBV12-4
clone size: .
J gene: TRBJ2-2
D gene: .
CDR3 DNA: TGTGCCAGCAGCGCAGTGAACACCGGGGAGCTGTTTTTT
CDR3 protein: CASSAVNTGELFF

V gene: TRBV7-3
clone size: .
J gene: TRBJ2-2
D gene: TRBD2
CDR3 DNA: TGTGCCAGCAGCTTAGTGGCTAGCGGGAGAGGTGCCGGGGAGCTGTTTTTT
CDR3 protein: CASSLVASGRGAGELFF

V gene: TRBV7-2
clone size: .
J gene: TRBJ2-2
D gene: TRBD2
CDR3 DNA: TGTGCCAGCAGTCACCGGACTAGCGGGGTCGCGAACACCGGGGAGCTGTTTTTT
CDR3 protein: CASSHRTSGVANTGELFF

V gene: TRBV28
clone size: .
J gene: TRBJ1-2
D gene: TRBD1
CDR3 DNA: TGTGCCAGCAGTCCATGGGACAGCCTCTTTAGCTATGGCTACACCTTC
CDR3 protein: CASSPWDSLFSYGYTF

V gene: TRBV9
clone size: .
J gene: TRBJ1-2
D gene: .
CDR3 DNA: TGTGCCAGCAGCGCCCCAGGGGCACATGGCTACACCTTC
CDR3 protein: CASSAPGAHGYTF